The entry below describes one TCR beta chain. There is no known antigen for this receptor. No much larger clone is present one base from it, and per-base qualities are unavailable. At the junction V is shortened by 5 bases and J by 10 bases; bases outside the gene matches: 9. From the cysteine through the phenylalanine, the CDR3 covers 13 amino acids. This entry keeps only the CDR3 DNA: 39 bases, framed from base 1. CDR1 SGHAT and CDR2 FQNNGV are derived from the germline V gene. This sample was included in a study of response to subunit inactivated influenza vaccine (dated by TCRdb to 2017 to 2018). For context, the study as a whole: The study used deep quantitative T cell receptor repertoire profiling to track responses to a trivalent subunit inactivated influenza vaccine. General study outcomes and caveats: The authors proposed that each seasonal influenza vaccination may bring in only a limited number of new T cells.

The method behind the library was RT-PCR. Sequencer: Illumina HiSeq 2500. TCRdb's own reprocessing of the public reads used fastp at Q25 and MiXCR and kept productive beta chains. Here each entry gathers all rows of one CDR3 protein and keeps the most common genes and DNA. The sample data list some 550,000 distinct CDR3 sequences, and approximately 22% of these were observed just once. 2.5% to 3% of the sample is in the top ten clones. These same records also appear under a second study, on T cells expressing NK-cell markers. As described in the second report: TCR beta cDNA libraries were made by 5'RACE template switching that added a universal primer site and unique molecular identifiers. About 8 donors provided sorted CD3+CD56+NKG2C+, CD3+CD56+NKG2C- and CD3+CD56-NKG2C+ T-cell subsets, whose TCR beta-chain repertoires were profiled. Among the eight sequenced donors, seven were HCMV-seropositive and one was HCMV-seronegative. To restrict sorting to alphabetaTCR-expressing T cells, an anti-gammadeltaTCR antibody was added in several experiments. In roughly 6 donors, the dominant CD3+CD56+NKG2C+ clonotypes were among the top 10 CD8+ clonotypes and accounted for about 1.0-7.5% of CD8+ T cells. Those dominant clonotypes were again the most abundant among CD3+CD56-NKG2C+ cells in four donors, at about 25-60.1%. Whether the expanded NKG2C-expressing T cell clones were specific for HCMV antigens remained unclear. The study sequenced eight donors, all healthy volunteers chosen at random: three men and five women. To determine HCMV serostatus, a commercial ELISA kit was used to detect HCMV-specific IgG in serum. Peripheral blood mononuclear cells were isolated from blood by Ficoll density gradient centrifugation. Using Miltenyi isolation kits, CD4+ and CD8+ T cells were isolated from PBMC through magnetic immunoseparation. cDNA synthesis was primed from the TCR beta constant segment and was followed by two successive PCR amplification steps. Sequencing of the libraries produced 2 x 150 bp reads on Illumina HiSeq 2000/2500, MiSeq or NextSeq. MIGEC handled demultiplexing of the reads and grouping by UMI, while MiTCR was used to assemble and quantify clonotypes. To remove erroneous sequences, TCR cDNA sequences were retained only when supported by two or more reads. The tcR package was used for downstream repertoire analysis, and clonotypes were matched across fractions by CDR3 nucleotide sequence plus V segment. VDJmatch was used to annotate antigen specificity against VDJdb, with one amino acid substitution in CDR3 allowed.

Sample: CD4+ T cells sorted from PBMCs, taken 11 to 12 days after vaccination. The rearrangement joined TRBV11-2 to TRBJ1-1; 8 middle bases align to TRBD1. This receptor was identified in a man in his fifties or sixties who received an inactivated influenza vaccine. Donor details come from another sample of the same person, matched by shared clones. The DNA sequence reads TGTGCCAGCAGCCCCCAACCCGGGACAGGAGCTTTCTTT. Its product reads: CASSPQPGTGAFF.